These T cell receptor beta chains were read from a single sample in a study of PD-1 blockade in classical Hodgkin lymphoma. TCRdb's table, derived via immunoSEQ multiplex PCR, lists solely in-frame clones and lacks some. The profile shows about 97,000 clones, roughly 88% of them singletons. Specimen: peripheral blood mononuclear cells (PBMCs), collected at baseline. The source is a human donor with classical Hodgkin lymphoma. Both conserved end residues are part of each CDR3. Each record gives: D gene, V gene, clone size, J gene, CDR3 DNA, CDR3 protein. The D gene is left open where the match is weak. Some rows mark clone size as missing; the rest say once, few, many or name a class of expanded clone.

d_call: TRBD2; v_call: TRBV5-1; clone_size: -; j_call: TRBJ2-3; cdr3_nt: TGCGCCAGTCGGGGGGAGAATACGCAGTATTTT; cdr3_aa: CASRGENTQYF
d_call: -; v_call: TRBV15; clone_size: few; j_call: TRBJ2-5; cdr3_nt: TGTGCCACCAGCAGAGGACGGGAGACCCAGTACTTC; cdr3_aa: CATSRGRETQYF
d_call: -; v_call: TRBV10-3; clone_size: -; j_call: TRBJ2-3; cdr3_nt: TGTGCCATCAGTGAGACAGATACGCAGTATTTT; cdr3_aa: CAISETDTQYF
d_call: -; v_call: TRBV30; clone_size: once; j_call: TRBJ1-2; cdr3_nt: TGTGCCTGGACTTTTGAGGGGTATGGCTACACCTTC; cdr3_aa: CAWTFEGYGYTF
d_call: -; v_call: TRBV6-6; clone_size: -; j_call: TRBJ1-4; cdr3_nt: TGTGCCAGCAGGCGGGGAACAGGGCATCCTAATGAAAAACTGTTTTTT; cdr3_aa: CASRRGTGHPNEKLFF
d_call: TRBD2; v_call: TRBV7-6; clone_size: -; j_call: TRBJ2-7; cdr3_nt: TGTGCCAGCAGCAACAGGCCCGGGACTAGCATGTTCGAGCAGTACTTC; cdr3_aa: CASSNRPGTSMFEQYF
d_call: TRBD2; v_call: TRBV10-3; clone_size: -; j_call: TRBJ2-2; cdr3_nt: TGTGCCATCAGTGAGACGGGACTAGCGGGAGGTCTAACCGGGGAGCTGTTTTTT; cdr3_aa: CAISETGLAGGLTGELFF
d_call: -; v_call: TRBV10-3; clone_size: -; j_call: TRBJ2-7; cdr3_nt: TGTGCCATCAGGGGGGACTCCTACGAGCAGTACTTC; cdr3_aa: CAIRGDSYEQYF
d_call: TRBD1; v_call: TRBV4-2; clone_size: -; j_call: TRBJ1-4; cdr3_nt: TGTGCCAGCAGCTTGGGGACAGGTCGGGAAAAACTGTTTTTT; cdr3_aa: CASSLGTGREKLFF
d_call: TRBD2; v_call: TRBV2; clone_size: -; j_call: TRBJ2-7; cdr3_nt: TGTGCCAGCAGGAGGACTAGCGGGAGGGCGGAAGAGCAGTACTTC; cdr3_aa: CASRRTSGRAEEQYF
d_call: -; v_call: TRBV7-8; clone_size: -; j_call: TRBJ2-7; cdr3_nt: TGTGCCAGCAGCCCCAGCCCGGTAGCGGATACCGCCTACGAGCAGTACTTC; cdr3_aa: CASSPSPVADTAYEQYF
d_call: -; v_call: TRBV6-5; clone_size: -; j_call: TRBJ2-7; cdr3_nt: TGTGCCAGCAGACTAGAACGGGGTTCCTACGAGCAGTACTTC; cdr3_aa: CASRLERGSYEQYF
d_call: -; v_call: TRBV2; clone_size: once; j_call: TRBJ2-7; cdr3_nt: TGTGCCAGCAGTGAACGAGTACGGTACGAGCAGTACTTC; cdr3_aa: CASSERVRYEQYF
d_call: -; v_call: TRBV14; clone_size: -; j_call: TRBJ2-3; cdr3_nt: TGTGCCAGCAGCCAAGAGGCGGGTCCGCAGTATTTT; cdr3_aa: CASSQEAGPQYF
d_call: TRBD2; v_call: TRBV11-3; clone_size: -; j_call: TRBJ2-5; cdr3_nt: TGTGCCAGCAGCCTTGGGGTGATGGCTAGCGGGGGCGTGGAGACCCAGTACTTC; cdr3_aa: CASSLGVMASGGVETQYF
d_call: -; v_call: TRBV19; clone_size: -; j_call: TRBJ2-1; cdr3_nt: TGTGCCAGTAGCCGAGCGGGCATTTCGAATGAGCAGTTCTTC; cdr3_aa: CASSRAGISNEQFF
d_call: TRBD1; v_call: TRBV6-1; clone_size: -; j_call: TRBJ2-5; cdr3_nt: TGTGCCAGCAGTGATCGGGGACAGGGGGCTCAAGAGACCCAGTACTTC; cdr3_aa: CASSDRGQGAQETQYF
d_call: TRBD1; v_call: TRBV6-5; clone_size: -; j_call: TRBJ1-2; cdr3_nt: TGTGCCAGCAGTCTCATCGGGACAGAGTTGAGAGGCTACACCTTC; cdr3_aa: CASSLIGTELRGYTF
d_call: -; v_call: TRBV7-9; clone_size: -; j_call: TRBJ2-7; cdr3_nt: TGTGCCAGCAGTCCGGCCCAAGGCGAGCAGTACTTC; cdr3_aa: CASSPAQGEQYF
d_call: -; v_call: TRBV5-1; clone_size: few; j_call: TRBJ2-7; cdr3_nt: TGCGCCAGCAGCTTGAGCGCAGCCGCTCCCCACGAGCAGTACTTC; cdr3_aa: CASSLSAAAPHEQYF
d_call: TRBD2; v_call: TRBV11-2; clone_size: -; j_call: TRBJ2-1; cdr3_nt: TGTGCCAGCAGCTTAAGTCGGGCTAGCGGGAGCTCCTACAATGAGCAGTTCTTC; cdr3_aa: CASSLSRASGSSYNEQFF
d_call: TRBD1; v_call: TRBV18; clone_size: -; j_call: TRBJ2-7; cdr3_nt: TGTGCCAGCTCACCGTCCGGGACAGGGATCGCCTACGAGCAGTACTTC; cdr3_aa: CASSPSGTGIAYEQYF
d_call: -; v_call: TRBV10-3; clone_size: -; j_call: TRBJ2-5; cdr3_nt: TGTGCCACAGGCAGGGGAGAGACCCAGTACTTC; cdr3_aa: CATGRGETQYF
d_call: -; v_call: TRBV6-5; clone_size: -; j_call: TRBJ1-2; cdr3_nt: TGTGCCAGCAGTTCGTCTCCATATGGCTACACCTTC; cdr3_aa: CASSSSPYGYTF
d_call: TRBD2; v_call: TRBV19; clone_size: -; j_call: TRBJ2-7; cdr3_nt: TGTGCCAGTAGTATAATCACTAGCGGGAGTTACGAGCAGTACTTC; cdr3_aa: CASSIITSGSYEQYF
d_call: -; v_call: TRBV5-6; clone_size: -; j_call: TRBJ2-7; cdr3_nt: TGTGCCAGCAGGCCGCCAGGAGATATACGAGGGCAGTACTTC; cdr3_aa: CASRPPGDIRGQYF
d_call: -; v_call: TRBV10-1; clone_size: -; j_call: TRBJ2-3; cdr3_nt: TGCGCCAGCAGTGAGTCTAAAATCGTGGGGAGAGGGACCACAGATACGCAGTATTTT; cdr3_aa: CASSESKIVGRGTTDTQYF
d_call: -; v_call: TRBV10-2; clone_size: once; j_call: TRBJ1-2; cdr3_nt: TGCGCCAGCAGTGAGTCGGTGCGCGATTCATATGGCTACACCTTC; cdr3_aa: CASSESVRDSYGYTF
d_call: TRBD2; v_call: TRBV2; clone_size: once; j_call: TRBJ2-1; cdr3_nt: TGTGCCAGCAGTGAGGGACTAGCGGGCTTCAATGAGCAGTTCTTC; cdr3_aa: CASSEGLAGFNEQFF
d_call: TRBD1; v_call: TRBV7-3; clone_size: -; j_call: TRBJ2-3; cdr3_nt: TGTGCCAGCAGCGGACAGGGGGCAGGCACAGATACGCAGTATTTT; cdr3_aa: CASSGQGAGTDTQYF
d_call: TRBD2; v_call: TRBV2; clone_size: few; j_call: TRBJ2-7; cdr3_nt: TGTGCCAGCAGTGAGGGACTAGCCTACGAGCAGTACTTC; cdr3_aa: CASSEGLAYEQYF
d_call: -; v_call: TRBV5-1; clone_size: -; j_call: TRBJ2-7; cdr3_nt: TGCGCCAGCAGCTTCACGTACAGCTCCTACGAGCAGTACTTC; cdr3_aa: CASSFTYSSYEQYF
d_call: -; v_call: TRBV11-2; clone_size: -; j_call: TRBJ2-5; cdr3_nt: TGTGCCAGCAGCGCGCGCGGACACCCCCTTGGGGAGACCCAGTACTTC; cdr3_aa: CASSARGHPLGETQYF
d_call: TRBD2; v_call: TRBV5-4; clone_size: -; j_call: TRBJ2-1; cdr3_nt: TGTGCCAGCAGAGCTGCGCGGACTAGCGGCTACAATGAGCAGTTCTTC; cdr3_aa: CASRAARTSGYNEQFF
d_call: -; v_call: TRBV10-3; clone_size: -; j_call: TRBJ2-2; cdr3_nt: TGTGCCATCAGTGAGACGGACACCGGGGAGCTGTTTTTT; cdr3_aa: CAISETDTGELFF
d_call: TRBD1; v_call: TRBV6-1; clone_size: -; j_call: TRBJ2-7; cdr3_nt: TGTGCCAGCAGTGTCAGCACCGGGACAGGGGCCTACGAGCAGTACTTC; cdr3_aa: CASSVSTGTGAYEQYF
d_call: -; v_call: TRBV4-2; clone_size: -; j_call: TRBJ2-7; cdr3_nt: TGTGCCAGCAGCCCTGCTGGGCCCGGTTACGAGCAGTACTTC; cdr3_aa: CASSPAGPGYEQYF
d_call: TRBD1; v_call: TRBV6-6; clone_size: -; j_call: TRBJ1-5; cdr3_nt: TGTGCCGTGGGGCCAGGGGGCGTTCGGCAGCCCCAGCATTTT; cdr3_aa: CAVGPGGVRQPQHF
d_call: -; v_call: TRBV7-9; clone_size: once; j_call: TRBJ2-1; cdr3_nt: TGTGCCAGCAGCCACCGGGATCCCAGGCGTGAGCAGTTCTTC; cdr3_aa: CASSHRDPRREQFF
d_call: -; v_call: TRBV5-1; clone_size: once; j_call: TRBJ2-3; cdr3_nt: TGCGCCAGCAGCTTGGATCGGGCTAGCGCCACAGATACGCAGTATTTT; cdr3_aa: CASSLDRASATDTQYF
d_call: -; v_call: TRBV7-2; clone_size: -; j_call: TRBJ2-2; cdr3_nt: TGTGCCAGCAGCTTAAGCCCGACAGGGAACACCGGGGAGCTGTTTTTT; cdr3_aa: CASSLSPTGNTGELFF
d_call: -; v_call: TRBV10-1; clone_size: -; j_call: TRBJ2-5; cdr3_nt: TGCGCCACCTCGGGACAAACCCAAGAGACCCAGTACTTC; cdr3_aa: CATSGQTQETQYF
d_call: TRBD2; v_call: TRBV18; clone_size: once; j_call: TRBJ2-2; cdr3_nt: TGTGCCAGCTACCTAGGCGGATTGGGACTAGCAGGCACCGGGGAGCTGTTTTTT; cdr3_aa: CASYLGGLGLAGTGELFF
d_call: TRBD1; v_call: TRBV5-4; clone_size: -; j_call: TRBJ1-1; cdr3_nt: TGTGCCAGCAGCGAAGGGACAGATATTGCTCTGAACACTGAAGCTTTCTTT; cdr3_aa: CASSEGTDIALNTEAFF
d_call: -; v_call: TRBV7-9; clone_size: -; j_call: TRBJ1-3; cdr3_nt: TGTGCCAGCAGCTTTGGTAGGCATGACTCTGGAAACACCATATATTTT; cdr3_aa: CASSFGRHDSGNTIYF
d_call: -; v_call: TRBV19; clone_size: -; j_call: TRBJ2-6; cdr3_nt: TGTGCCAGTAGTAGGTCAGTAAACTCTGGGGCCAACGTCCTGACTTTC; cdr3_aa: CASSRSVNSGANVLTF
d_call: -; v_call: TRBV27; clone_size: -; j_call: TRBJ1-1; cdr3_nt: TGTGCCAGCAGTTTTAGAACAGACACTGAAGCTTTCTTT; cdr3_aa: CASSFRTDTEAFF
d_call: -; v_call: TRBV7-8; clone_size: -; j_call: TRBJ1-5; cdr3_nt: TGTGCCAGCAGCTCCGTGCCGGGGGCTGGGAGCAATCAGCCCCAGCATTTT; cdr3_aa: CASSSVPGAGSNQPQHF
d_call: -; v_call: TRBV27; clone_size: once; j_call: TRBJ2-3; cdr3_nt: TGTGCCAGCAGACCTCGGTTTTTCTCGGAATCGCAGTATTTT; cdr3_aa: CASRPRFFSESQYF
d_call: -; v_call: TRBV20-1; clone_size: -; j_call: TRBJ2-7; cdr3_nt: TGCAGTCTGGAACACGGCTACGAGCAGTACTTC; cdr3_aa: CSLEHGYEQYF
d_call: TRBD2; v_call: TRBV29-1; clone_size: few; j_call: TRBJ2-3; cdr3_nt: TGCAGCGTTGGGCTAGCGGGAGGGGATACGCAGTATTTT; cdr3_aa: CSVGLAGGDTQYF
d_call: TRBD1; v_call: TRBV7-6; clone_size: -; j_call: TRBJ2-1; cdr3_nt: TGTGCCAGCGGGAAGGGGGCCGGCAATGAGCAGTTCTTC; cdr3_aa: CASGKGAGNEQFF